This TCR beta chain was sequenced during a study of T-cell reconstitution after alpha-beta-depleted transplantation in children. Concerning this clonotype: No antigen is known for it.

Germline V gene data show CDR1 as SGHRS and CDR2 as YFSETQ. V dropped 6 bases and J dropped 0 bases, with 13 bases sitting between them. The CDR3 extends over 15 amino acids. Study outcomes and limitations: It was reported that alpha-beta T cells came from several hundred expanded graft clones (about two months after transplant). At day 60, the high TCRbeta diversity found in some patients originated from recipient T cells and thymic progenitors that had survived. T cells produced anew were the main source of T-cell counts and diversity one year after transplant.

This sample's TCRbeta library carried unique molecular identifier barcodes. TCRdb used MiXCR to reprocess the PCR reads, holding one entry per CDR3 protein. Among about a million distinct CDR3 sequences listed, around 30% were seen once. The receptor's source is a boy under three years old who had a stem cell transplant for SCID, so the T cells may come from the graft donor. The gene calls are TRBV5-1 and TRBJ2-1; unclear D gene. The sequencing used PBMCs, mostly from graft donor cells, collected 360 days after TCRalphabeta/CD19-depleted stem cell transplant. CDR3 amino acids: CASNPRDVSYNEQFF. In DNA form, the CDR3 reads TGCGCCAGCAACCCCCGAGATGTCTCCTACAATGAGCAGTTCTTC.